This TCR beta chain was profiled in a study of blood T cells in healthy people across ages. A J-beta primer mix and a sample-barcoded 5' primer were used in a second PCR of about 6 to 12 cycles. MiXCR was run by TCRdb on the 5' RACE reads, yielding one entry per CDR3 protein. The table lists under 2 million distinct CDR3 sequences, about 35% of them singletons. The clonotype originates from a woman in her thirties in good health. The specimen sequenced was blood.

CDR3 nucleotides: TGTGCCGGCCTGACAGCCTTCTCTGGGGCCAACGTCCTGACTTTC. Translating it yields CAGLTAFSGANVLTF. The chain carries TRBV6-1 and TRBJ2-6, with TRBD1 as a possible D gene (5 bases). CDR1 MNHNS and CDR2 SASEGT come from the germline V gene. CDR3 length: 15 amino acids. The V end was cut by 11 bases, the J end by 0 bases, with 14 bases between.